The next 28 T cell receptor beta chains were all read from a single sample in a study of CD8 T cells in Susac syndrome. Random hexamers primed reverse transcription of roughly 0.5 to 1 ug RNA. From the immunoSEQ multiplex PCR reads, TCRdb called clonotypes with MiXCR, one entry per CDR3 protein. The sample lists 150,000 to 200,000 distinct CDR3 sequences; around 94% were seen once. The specimen was CD4+ T cells from PBMCs. These receptors were obtained from a human donor in good health.

This rearrangement joins TRBV20-1 to TRBJ1-4, with 8 bases fitting TRBD1. This CDR3 has 14 amino acids. Germline V gives CDR1 DFQATT, CDR2 SNEGSKA (reference sequence). V dropped 0 bases and J dropped 9; count of bases not matched to a gene: 6. The CDR3 protein is CSARDWQGAKKLFF. The DNA for the CDR3 is TGCAGTGCTAGAGATTGGCAGGGGGCAAAAAAACTGTTTTTT.

The chain links TRBV20-1 to TRBJ2-3; D gene unclear. The CDR3 has 11 residues. V gave up 2 bases and J gave up 3 bases, with 3 bases separating them. The germline CDR1 and CDR2 sequences are DFQATT and SNEGSKA (reference sequence). CDR3 sequence: CSARSTDTQYF. Written as DNA, the CDR3 is TGCAGTGCTAGATCAACAGATACGCAGTATTTT.

This clonotype was recorded only once. The chain recombines TRBV12-3 or TRBV12-4 with TRBJ1-1; D gene uncertain. The germline V and J ends were trimmed by 2 bases and 0 bases, with 4 bases remaining between them. The CDR3 is 13 residues long. The CDR3 coding sequence is TGTGCCAGCAGTTTATGGATGAACACTGAAGCTTTCTTT. As protein: CASSLWMNTEAFF.

The chain joins TRBV30 to TRBJ1-2; the match to TRBD1 covers 7 bases. CDR3 length: 13 residues. Germline loops: CDR1 GTSNPN, CDR2 SVGIG (reference sequence). V lost 3 bases to trimming and J lost 5 bases; unmatched junction nucleotides: 6. The CDR3 is CAWRAQGRYGYTF. In DNA form, the CDR3 reads TGTGCCTGGAGGGCACAGGGGAGGTATGGCTACACCTTC.

The J gene is TRBJ2-1, the V gene TRBV19; tentative D call: TRBD1 (5 bases). The V gene's germline CDR1 is LNHDA and CDR2 SQIVND (reference sequence). Trimming stripped 7 bases from V and 9 bases from J, with 19 bases between. The CDR3 length is 14 residues. The CDR3 here is CASTLGLVSGEQFF. The CDR3 DNA reads as TGTGCCAGTACCCTGGGGCTGGTGTCGGGTGAGCAGTTCTTC.

The V call is TRBV28, the J call TRBJ1-2; no reliable D call. Trimming left V 2 bases short and J 5 bases short, with 9 bases between. The CDR3 loop spans 13 amino acids. Looked up from germline, CDR1 is MDHEN and CDR2 is SYDVKM. The DNA of the CDR3 is TGTGCCAGCAGTTTACAGGATGAGTATGGCTACACCTTC. As protein: CASSLQDEYGYTF.

The chain is built from TRBV18 and TRBJ2-3; 7 nucleotides align to TRBD2. Germline V gene data show CDR1 as KGHSH and CDR2 as LQKENI. This CDR3 comprises 15 residues. V lost 5 bases to trimming and J lost 4 bases; unmatched junction nucleotides: 9. The CDR3 loop is CASSSSLAAADTQYF. CDR3 DNA sequence: TGTGCCAGCTCATCCTCCCTAGCGGCGGCAGATACGCAGTATTTT.

This clonotype was observed once. The V call is TRBV29-1, the J call TRBJ1-2; the match to TRBD1 covers 7 bases. V lost 6 bases, J lost 6 bases, and 4 bases stayed unmatched. Germline V gene sequence: CDR1 SQVTM, CDR2 ANQGSEA. The CDR3 runs to 11 residues. The CDR3 protein is CSVQGEDGYTF. CDR3 in DNA: TGCAGCGTCCAGGGGGAAGATGGCTACACCTTC. Full variable domain (rest looked up from reference TRBV29-1 and TRBJ1-2): SAVISQKPSRDICQRGTSLTIQCQVDSQVTMMFWYRQQPGQSLTLIATANQGSEATYESGFVIDKFPISRPNLTFSTLTVSNMSPEDSSIYLCSVQGEDGYTFGSGTRLTVV.

The rearrangement uses TRBV7-8 and TRBJ2-5, with TRBD2 as a possible D gene (6 bases). CDR1 and CDR2 from the germline V gene are SGHVS and FQNEAQ. Deletions cut 1 base from V and 0 bases from J, with 6 bases between. CDR3 size: 14 residues. The CDR3: CASSLGEDQETQYF. For the CDR3, the DNA is TGTGCCAGCAGCTTAGGGGAGGACCAAGAGACCCAGTACTTC.

The chain recombines TRBV6-5 with TRBJ1-2, with 11 nucleotides matching TRBD1. The CDR3 runs to 14 residues. The V segment lost 8 bases and the J segment 3 bases; nucleotides outside the gene matches: 5. The germline V gene has CDR1 MNHEY and CDR2 SVGAGI. As DNA, the CDR3 is TGTGCCAGCGGCCGGACAGGGGGCGACTATGGCTACACCTTC. Translated, it gives CASGRTGGDYGYTF.

The chain is built from TRBV30 and TRBJ2-1, with 8 nucleotides matching TRBD2. Germline V CDR1 and CDR2: GTSNPN, SVGIG (reference sequence). The CDR3 extends over 15 amino acids. The trim removed 3 bases at V and 0 bases at J, leaving 4 bases unmatched. This CDR3 reads CAWRMTSASYNEQFF. The DNA for the CDR3 is TGTGCCTGGAGGATGACTAGCGCCTCCTACAATGAGCAGTTCTTC.

The rearrangement uses TRBV10-3 and TRBJ1-1; 7 bases fit TRBD1. The CDR3 has 12 amino acids. Germline V gives CDR1 ENHRY, CDR2 SYGVKD. The trim removed 8 bases at V and 11 bases at J, leaving 11 bases unmatched. CDR3 in amino acids: CAIGETGEAAFF. CDR3 sequence (DNA): TGTGCCATCGGGGAAACAGGGGAGGCCGCTTTCTTT.

The V call is TRBV9, the J call TRBJ1-2, with a weak D call TRBD1 (6 bases). Germline V gene data show CDR1 as SGDLS and CDR2 as YYNGEE. This CDR3 is built from 15 residues. Between the trimmed V and J ends, which lost 10 bases and 3 bases, there was a span of 22 bases. The chain's CDR3 is CARTRDTTLDYGYTF. CDR3 coding DNA: TGTGCCCGCACGAGGGACACTACCTTGGACTATGGCTACACCTTC.

V usage is TRBV20-1 and J usage is TRBJ2-7; 7 nucleotides agree with TRBD2. Per germline, CDR1 DFQATT and CDR2 SNEGSKA (reference sequence). Trimming took 3 bases from V and 5 from J; bases not matched to a gene: 1. This CDR3 has 11 residues. The CDR3 DNA follows: TGCAGTGCTAGGGGAGGGGACGAGCAGTACTTC. Encoded protein: CSARGGDEQYF.

The sample holds one count of this clonotype. V usage is TRBV5-1 and J usage is TRBJ2-1; D gene ambiguous. Germline V gene lookup returns CDR1 SGHRS and CDR2 YFSETQ. The CDR3 extends over 15 amino acids. With 0 bases removed from V and 2 bases from J, the gap between germline ends came to 9 bases. The CDR3 reads CASSLERVPYNEQFF. CDR3 in DNA: TGCGCCAGCAGCTTGGAAAGGGTACCCTACAATGAGCAGTTCTTC.

CDR3 in DNA: TGTGCCAGCGCTAAGGATGTAGGGGGAGAGCAGTTCTTC. This gives the protein CASAKDVGGEQFF. This sequence joins TRBV2 and TRBJ2-1, with TRBD1 as a possible D gene (6 bases). Germline CDR1 is SNHLY and CDR2 is FYNNEI. The CDR3 consists of 13 residues. V was pared by 8 bases and J by 10 bases, with 18 bases between.

The rearrangement joins TRBV7-9 to TRBJ1-2; D is uncertain. V lost 0 bases to trimming and J lost 2 bases, with 10 bases between them. The CDR3 is 15 residues long. CDR1 and CDR2 (germline): SEHNR, FQNEAQ (reference sequence). The DNA of the CDR3 is TGTGCCAGCAGCTTAGCGGGATCCCTAAACTATGGCTACACCTTC. Translation: CASSLAGSLNYGYTF.

This rearrangement joins TRBV11-1 to TRBJ1-1, with D perhaps matching TRBD1 (6 bases). The germline CDR1 and CDR2 sequences are SGHAT and FQDESV (reference sequence). V was trimmed by 7 bases and J by 1 base, leaving 19 bases between them. The length of the CDR3 is 16 residues. The DNA for the CDR3 is TGTGCCAGCACAAACCAAGGGGGGGCGCGGAACACTGAAGCTTTCTTT. Its protein is CASTNQGGARNTEAFF. Looking up the rest from reference TRBV11-1 and TRBJ1-1 gives the full variable domain: EAEVAQSPRYKITEKSQAVAFWCDPISGHATLYWYRQILGQGPELLVQFQDESVVDDSQLPKDRFSAERLKGVDSTLKIQPAELGDSAMYLCASTNQGGARNTEAFFGQGTRLTVV.

The chain combines TRBV2 with TRBJ1-5, with D tentatively TRBD1 (5 bases). The CDR3 runs 13 residues. Trimming took off 3 bases at V and 5 bases at J, with 8 bases between the two ends. Germline lookup yields CDR1 SNHLY and CDR2 FYNNEI. The CDR3 DNA reads TGTGCCAGCAGTGAGGGACTTGATCAGCCCCAGCATTTT. Residues: CASSEGLDQPQHF.

This clonotype was recorded a few times. The chain combines TRBV3-1 with TRBJ2-5, with TRBD2 matching 11 bases. CDR3 length: 13 residues. Trimming removed 6 bases from V and 5 bases from J; junction bases left unmatched: 2. Germline V gene data show CDR1 as LGHDT and CDR2 as YNNKEL (reference sequence). The CDR3 loop is CASRRTSGETQYF. DNA for the CDR3: TGTGCCAGCAGACGGACTAGCGGGGAGACCCAGTACTTC.

The chain couples TRBV3-1 to TRBJ1-5, with D possibly TRBD1 on 6 matching bases. With 1 base removed from V and 5 bases from J, the gap between germline ends came to 12 bases. CDR1 LGHDT and CDR2 YNNKEL come from the germline V gene (reference sequence). The CDR3 spans 15 residues. CDR3 loop: CASSQGAGAYQPQHF. The CDR3 DNA reads as TGTGCCAGCAGCCAAGGAGCAGGGGCGTATCAGCCCCAGCATTTT.

This chain links TRBV3-1 with TRBJ1-6; no firm D call. The length of the CDR3 is 14 residues. Germline CDR1 is LGHDT and CDR2 is YNNKEL (reference sequence). V gave up 4 bases and J gave up 7 bases, with 11 bases separating them. CDR3 protein: CASSLDRKNSPLHF. DNA for the CDR3: TGTGCCAGCAGCCTGGACCGAAAGAATTCACCCCTCCACTTT.

The CDR3 nucleotides read TGCAGCGTGCCGGGACTAGCGGGGGGCCAGAGAGGGACCCAGTACTTC. Its translation: CSVPGLAGGQRGTQYF. The chain employs TRBV29-1 and TRBJ2-5; 15 nucleotides match TRBD2. CDR1 is SQVTM and CDR2 is ANQGSEA in the germline V gene. V lost 6 bases and J lost 7; bases outside the gene matches: 12. The CDR3 sequence is 16 residues long. Using reference TRBV29-1 and TRBJ2-5 for the parts outside the CDR3, the full variable domain is SAVISQKPSRDICQRGTSLTIQCQVDSQVTMMFWYRQQPGQSLTLIATANQGSEATYESGFVIDKFPISRPNLTFSTLTVSNMSPEDSSIYLCSVPGLAGGQRGTQYFGPGTRLLVL.

This clonotype was seen a single time. Here the CDR3 DNA reads TGTGCCAGCAGCGCCAGTATAAACAATTCACCCCTCCACTTT. Protein: CASSASINNSPLHF. The chain is built from TRBV11-2 and TRBJ1-6; D is undetermined. Trimming removed 5 bases from V and 7 bases from J, with 12 bases in between. Germline-derived CDR1 and CDR2 are SGHAT and FQNNGV. This CDR3 has 14 amino acids.

The chain combines TRBV11-3 with TRBJ2-2, with D possibly TRBD1 on 6 matching bases. V was pared by 6 bases and J by 0 bases, with 17 bases between. The CDR3 extends over 17 amino acids. Germline V CDR1 and CDR2: SGHNT, YENEEA. The CDR3: CASSLHGGSPNTGELFF. The CDR3 coding sequence is TGTGCCAGCAGTCTACATGGGGGCTCTCCGAACACCGGGGAGCTGTTTTTT.

This clonotype has a single count. V is TRBV29-1 and J is TRBJ1-2; D unclear. This CDR3 is 13 amino acids long. CDR1 SQVTM and CDR2 ANQGSEA come from the germline V gene. Trimming shortened V by 6 bases and J by 6 bases, and 17 bases separated the two germline ends. The CDR3 DNA sequence: TGCAGCGTAGAGGGTTTAGTAGCGAATGGCTACACCTTC. Translation: CSVEGLVANGYTF.

V is TRBV6-2 or TRBV6-3 and J is TRBJ2-2; TRBD2 might be the D (5 bases). Germline lookup yields CDR1 MNHEY and CDR2 SVGEGT. V lost 6 bases, J lost 7 bases, and 12 bases lay in between. CDR3 length: 13 amino acids. CDR3 region: CASRGSRGGELFF. For the CDR3, the DNA is TGTGCCAGCAGGGGAAGTCGGGGCGGGGAGCTGTTTTTT.

This clonotype showed up just a few times. The genes are TRBV9 and TRBJ1-1; D gene uncertain. CDR3 length equals 14 residues. CDR1 SGDLS and CDR2 YYNGEE come from the germline V gene. Trimming shortened V by 2 bases and J by 1 base, and 9 bases separated the two germline ends. The CDR3 loop reads CASSVGPENTEAFF. In DNA, the CDR3 is TGTGCCAGCAGCGTCGGGCCAGAGAACACTGAAGCTTTCTTT.